The subject of this entry is one TCR beta chain. The data were obtained in a study of blood T cell repertoires in COVID-19. Overall study: There were acute and convalescent COVID-19 samples, and they came from the United States, Italy and Spain.

Germline lookup yields CDR1 MNHEY and CDR2 SMNVEV (reference sequence). V gave up 1 base and J gave up 8 bases; unmatched junction bases: 14. CDR3 length equals 18 residues. The table came from immunoSEQ multiplex PCR; TCRdb's copy has only in-frame clones and leaves some out. In the table there are fewer than 250,000 clones, 84% of which are singletons. Participants were aged about 18 to 89 years, lived in 20 to 30 US areas, and enrolled virtually. Cohort 3 recovered donors had two negative PCRs, clearance, or symptom resolution. The source material was PBMCs or T cells enriched from blood (not recorded which). The rearrangement links TRBV27 to TRBJ1-1, with 12 bases fitting TRBD1. This clonotype was obtained from a woman in her thirties who had recovered from COVID-19. The CDR3: CASSLYSGTGGSAKEAFF. The CDR3 region has the DNA TGTGCCAGCAGTTTATATTCCGGGACAGGGGGCTCGGCTAAGGAAGCTTTCTTT.